Listed below are T cell receptor beta chains from one sample, sequenced in a study of cytomegalovirus exposure and HLA in healthy donors. Sequenced by immunoSEQ multiplex PCR; TCRdb stores in-frame clones only, minus some. The data hold 200,000 to 250,000 clones, with approximately 78% observed a single time. Sequenced material: PBMCs. The receptors derive from a woman between 40 and 50 years old in good health and CMV-seronegative. Both conserved end residues are part of each CDR3.

V gene	J gene	CDR3 protein
TRBV5-1	TRBJ1-2	CASSRGSDYGYTF
TRBV7-8	TRBJ1-4	CASSSLDSFNEKLFF
TRBV18	TRBJ2-1	CASSPPAGESYNEQFF
TRBV6-1	TRBJ1-3	CASRSGQGDGNTIYF
TRBV7-6	TRBJ1-4	CASSLDRINEKLFF
TRBV15	TRBJ2-1	CATRHRENEQFF
TRBV6-5	TRBJ2-4	CASSYTTGNIQYF
TRBV29-1	TRBJ2-7	CSVEDHLHRAKVYEQYF
TRBV18	TRBJ1-1	CASSPGGSLNTEAFF
TRBV6-6	TRBJ1-2	CASTLIQGPHGYTF
TRBV5-1	TRBJ2-2	CASSSDSILLYTGELFF
TRBV27	TRBJ2-3	CASSLSFLAGGPDTQYF
TRBV6-5	TRBJ1-1	CASSYGRDWNTEAFF
TRBV5-1	TRBJ2-1	CASSPGQGSYNEQFF
TRBV5-1	TRBJ2-7	CASSWGHAYEQYF
TRBV5-1	TRBJ2-7	CASSPATERGYEQYF
TRBV30	TRBJ1-2	CAWRGTGSGYTF
TRBV30	TRBJ1-2	CAFNRGGYYGYTF
TRBV7-9	TRBJ2-5	CASSLTGSRVETQYF
TRBV10-3	TRBJ2-7	CATDNGGAYEQYF
TRBV5-4	TRBJ2-7	CASSFSWRGSYEQYF
TRBV6-4	TRBJ2-1	CASSERQGLLQFF
TRBV5-1	TRBJ1-1	CASSSQGNTEAFF
TRBV4-2	TRBJ1-3	CASRSDRGRWDTIYF
TRBV28	TRBJ2-1	CASSKATGGSYNEQFF
TRBV2	TRBJ1-4	CASSEILYPSEKLFF
TRBV7-9	TRBJ1-1	CASRGGTEAFF